Below, one T cell receptor (beta chain) is given with its context. Its specificity is not known. The data derive from a study of cytomegalovirus exposure and HLA in healthy donors. Across the whole study: An early release of data contained roughly 86 million unique TCRs, which came from HLA-typed donors. Study-level points and caveats: An analysis done earlier found most TCR beta V segments productive about 87% or about 30% of the time. It was shown in a later analysis that HLA-associated TCR beta chains were more clonally expanded than other, equally common chains.

PCR primers comprised 60 Vbeta and 13 Jbeta primers. The table came from immunoSEQ multiplex PCR; TCRdb's copy has only in-frame clones and leaves some out. The data hold 120,000 to 150,000 clones, with 60% to 85% observed a single time. This sequence originates from a middle-aged man in good health and CMV-seropositive. What was sequenced was PBMCs.

This chain's CDR3 is CASTSLVDRGHYYGYTF. For the CDR3, the DNA is TGTGCCAGCACCTCTCTAGTGGACAGGGGGCATTACTATGGCTACACCTTC. This chain links TRBV27 with TRBJ1-2; 11 bases are a match to TRBD1. The CDR3 is 17 residues long. Trimming took 7 bases from V and 3 from J; bases not matched to a gene: 13. Germline CDR1 is MNHEY and CDR2 is SMNVEV (reference sequence).